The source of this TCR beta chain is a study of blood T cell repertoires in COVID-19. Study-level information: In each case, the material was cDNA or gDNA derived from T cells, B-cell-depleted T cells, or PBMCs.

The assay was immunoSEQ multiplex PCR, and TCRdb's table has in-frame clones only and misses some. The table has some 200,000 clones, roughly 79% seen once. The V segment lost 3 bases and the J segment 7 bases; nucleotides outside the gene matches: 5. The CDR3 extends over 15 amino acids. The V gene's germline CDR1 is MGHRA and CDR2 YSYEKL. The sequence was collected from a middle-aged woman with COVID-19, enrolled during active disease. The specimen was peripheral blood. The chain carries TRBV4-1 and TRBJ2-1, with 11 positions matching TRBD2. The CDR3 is CASSQSSGGLNEQFF. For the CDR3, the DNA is TGCGCCAGCAGCCAGTCTAGCGGGGGGTTGAATGAGCAGTTCTTC.